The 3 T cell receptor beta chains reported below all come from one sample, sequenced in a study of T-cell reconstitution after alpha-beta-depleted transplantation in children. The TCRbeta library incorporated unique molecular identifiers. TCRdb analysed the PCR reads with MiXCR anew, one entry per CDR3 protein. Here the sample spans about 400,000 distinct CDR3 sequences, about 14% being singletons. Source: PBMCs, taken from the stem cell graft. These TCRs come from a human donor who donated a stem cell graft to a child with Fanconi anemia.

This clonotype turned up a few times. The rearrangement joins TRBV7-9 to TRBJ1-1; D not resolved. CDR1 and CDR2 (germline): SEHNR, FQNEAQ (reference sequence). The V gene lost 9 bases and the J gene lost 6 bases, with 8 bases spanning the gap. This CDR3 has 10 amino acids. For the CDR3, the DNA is TGTGCCAGTGAGGCCGCTGAAGCTTTCTTT. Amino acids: CASEAAEAFF.

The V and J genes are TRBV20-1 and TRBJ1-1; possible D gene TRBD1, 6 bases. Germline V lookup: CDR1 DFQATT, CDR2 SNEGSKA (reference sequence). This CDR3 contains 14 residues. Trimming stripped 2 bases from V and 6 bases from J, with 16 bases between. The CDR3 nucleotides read TGCAGTGCTAGACGGGACAACAAGGCCGCTGAAGCTTTCTTT. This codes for CSARRDNKAAEAFF.

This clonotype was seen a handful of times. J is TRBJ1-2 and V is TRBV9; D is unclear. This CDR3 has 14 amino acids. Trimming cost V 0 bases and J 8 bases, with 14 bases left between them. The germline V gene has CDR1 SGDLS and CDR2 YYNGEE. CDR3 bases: TGTGCCAGCAGCGTAGAATGGGGAAGAGAGGGCTACACCTTC. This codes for CASSVEWGREGYTF.